Sequencing of this TCR beta chain was carried out in a study of cytomegalovirus exposure and HLA in healthy donors. On the study more broadly: Clustering assigned 70% to 90% of the roughly 430 genotyped donors to the Caucasian-associated ancestry cluster. Study findings and constraints: Later analysis showed TCR association rates varying by HLA locus, highest for DRB1 and lowest for HLA-C.

The PCR made use of 60 Vbeta and 13 Jbeta primers. The method was immunoSEQ multiplex PCR; TCRdb's version includes in-frame clones alone and lacks a portion of them. The table has about 160,000 clones, about 73% seen once. Comment on this clone: Its matching antigen is unknown.

The source of this sequence is a woman aged 40 to 50 in good health and CMV-seronegative. Sequencing input: PBMCs.

In nucleotides, the CDR3 is TGTGCCAGTAGTACCTTTGGACAGGGGGCGAGAAACATTCAGTACTTC. This gives the protein CASSTFGQGARNIQYF. This chain links TRBV19 with TRBJ2-4; 11 bases agree with TRBD1. This CDR3 has 16 residues. Germline loops: CDR1 LNHDA, CDR2 SQIVND (reference sequence). The trim removed 4 bases at V and 6 bases at J, leaving 8 bases unmatched.